This T cell receptor (beta chain) was sequenced for a study of early T cells in non-severe SARS-CoV-2 infection. Study-level information: Sequencing of bulk RNA from unsorted whole blood was done, without chain pairing. Findings and caveats of the study: VDJdb matching skewed toward anti-spike CD8 responses, missing private and CD4 specificities.

This clonotype occurred many times. The antigen is not known. Unique molecular identifiers (one per individual cDNA molecule) were attached. TCRdb re-derived calls from the 5' RACE reads in MiXCR, one entry per CDR3 protein. The sample yields tens of thousands of distinct CDR3 sequences, more than 5% seen once. The CDR3 is made up of 14 amino acids. From germline, CDR1 is SGDLS and CDR2 YYNGEE. V was pared by 0 bases and J by 3 bases, with 7 bases between. J is TRBJ1-5 and V is TRBV9; the D is unclear. The TCR comes from an adult who was a healthcare worker with PCR-confirmed SARS-CoV-2 infection or an uninfected control (not recorded which). The sequenced material came from whole blood. The CDR3 nucleotides are TGTGCCAGCAGCGTAGGGAGGGACAATCAGCCCCAGCATTTT. Its translation: CASSVGRDNQPQHF.